This passage covers 10 T cell receptor beta chains from one sample sequenced in a study of T cell changes during pregnancy in multiple sclerosis. The method was immunoSEQ multiplex PCR; TCRdb's version includes in-frame clones alone and lacks a portion of them. Among more than 55,000 clones listed, approximately 90% were seen once. The material sequenced was peripheral blood, taken in the third trimester of pregnancy. Receptor source: a female donor with multiple sclerosis, enrolled in a pregnancy study.

This clone has just one count. The rearrangement joins TRBV7-8 to TRBJ1-2; D is undetermined. The ends were cut back, 2 bases at V and 0 bases at J, with 10 bases in the middle. Per the germline V gene, CDR1 is SGHVS and CDR2 is FQNEAQ. CDR3 length equals 15 residues. The CDR3 sequence: CASSLHSLSNYGYTF. The DNA for the CDR3 is TGTGCCAGCAGCTTACACTCTCTTTCTAACTATGGCTACACCTTC. The entire variable domain, with the rest obtained from reference TRBV7-8 and TRBJ1-2, is as follows: GAGVSQSPRYKVAKRGQDVALRCDPISGHVSLFWYQQALGQGPEFLTYFQNEAQLDKSGLPSDRFFAERPEGSVSTLKIQRTQQEDSAVYLCASSLHSLSNYGYTFGSGTRLTVV.

The CDR3 nucleotides are TGCGCCAGCAGCTTGGCAGGGGGCTCTGAAGCTTTCTTT. Its protein is CASSLAGGSEAFF. This chain joins TRBV5-1 and TRBJ1-1; 8 bases fit TRBD1. The germline V gene encodes CDR1 SGHRS and CDR2 YFSETQ. V lost 0 bases to trimming and J lost 6 bases; unmatched junction nucleotides: 1. The CDR3 contains 13 residues.

The genes are TRBV9 and TRBJ1-5, with TRBD1 identical over 9 bases. Germline trimming cut 3 bases from V and 3 bases from J; bases unmatched to any gene: 13. The CDR3 length is 18 residues. Germline V gene lookup returns CDR1 SGDLS and CDR2 YYNGEE. The CDR3 spells CASSADGTGKLANQPQHF. The CDR3 region has the DNA TGTGCCAGCAGCGCCGACGGGACAGGGAAGTTGGCCAATCAGCCCCAGCATTTT. Based on the CDR3 plus reference TRBV9 and TRBJ1-5, the full variable domain is DSGVTQTPKHLITATGQRVTLRCSPRSGDLSVYWYQQSLDQGLQFLIQYYNGEERAKGNILERFSAQQFPDLHSELNLSSLELGDSALYFCASSADGTGKLANQPQHFGDGTRLSIL.

The chain has TRBV19 and TRBJ2-5; 7 bases agree with TRBD2. V was clipped by 5 bases and J by 5 bases; unmatched bases: 17. This CDR3 has 17 residues. Germline V gives CDR1 LNHDA, CDR2 SQIVND (reference sequence). CDR3: CASSVGGGAKSRETQYF. CDR3 DNA sequence: TGTGCCAGTAGTGTGGGGGGGGGAGCGAAGTCAAGGGAGACCCAGTACTTC.

A single count supports this clone. The chain couples TRBV4-3 to TRBJ1-5; D gene uncertain. This CDR3 comprises 15 residues. Trimming pared 0 bases from V and 2 bases from J, leaving 8 bases between. The germline V gene has CDR1 LGHNA and CDR2 YSLEER. The CDR3 sequence is CASSQELRGNQPQHF. DNA of the CDR3: TGCGCCAGCAGCCAAGAGCTCCGGGGCAATCAGCCCCAGCATTTT.

The chain has TRBV5-1 and TRBJ2-7, with 11 bases matching TRBD2. The CDR3 extends over 15 amino acids. After removal of 2 bases from V and 3 bases from J, the junction contained 4 bases not matched to a gene. The V gene's germline CDR1 is SGHRS and CDR2 YFSETQ. CDR3 sequence (DNA): TGCGCCAGCAGCTTAACTAGCGGGAGTGGCTACGAGCAGTACTTC. Translating it yields CASSLTSGSGYEQYF.

This clone was counted once. The V and J genes are TRBV29-1 and TRBJ2-1; 8 nucleotides agree with TRBD2. The junction had 11 bases not matched to a gene; V was cut back by 3 bases and J by 1 base. This CDR3 contains 17 residues. CDR1 and CDR2 from the germline V gene are SQVTM and ANQGSEA. The DNA of the CDR3 is TGCAGCGTTGACGGGAGGCGGGAGGTAGATTCCTACAATGAGCAGTTCTTC. Its protein is CSVDGRREVDSYNEQFF.

This chain connects TRBV19 to TRBJ1-1; possibly TRBD1 for D (6 bases). This CDR3 has 17 amino acids. Trimming took 3 bases from V and 5 from J, leaving 22 bases between them. CDR1 LNHDA and CDR2 SQIVND come from the germline V gene (reference sequence). CDR3 residues: CASSIVTQGYVRTEAFF. The DNA of the CDR3 is TGTGCCAGTAGTATCGTTACACAGGGTTACGTAAGGACTGAAGCTTTCTTT.

This clone was found many times. This chain joins TRBV29-1 and TRBJ1-2; possible D gene TRBD1, 5 bases. Germline-derived CDR1 and CDR2 are SQVTM and ANQGSEA. V lost 4 bases to trimming and J lost 2 bases, with 14 bases between them. The CDR3 contains 14 residues. The CDR3 region has the DNA TGCAGCGTTGGGGGTGGGGCAGACAACTATGGCTACACCTTC. This encodes CSVGGGADNYGYTF.

This chain links TRBV6-5 with TRBJ1-3; tentative D call: TRBD1 (5 bases). Germline V gives CDR1 MNHEY, CDR2 SVGAGI. Between the trimmed V and J ends, which lost 0 bases and 2 bases, there was a span of 8 bases. CDR3 length: 15 amino acids. CDR3 loop: CASSYSKGPGNTIYF. The DNA for the CDR3 is TGTGCCAGCAGTTACTCGAAGGGGCCTGGAAACACCATATATTTT.